These 18 T cell receptor beta chains were sequenced from one sample in a study of T-cell reconstitution after alpha-beta-depleted transplantation in children. For TCRbeta, the library was prepared with unique molecular identifiers. MiXCR, applied by TCRdb to the PCR reads, yields one record per CDR3 protein. The table records some 240,000 distinct CDR3 sequences, more than 7.5% of them present only once. This specimen was PBMCs from the stem cell graft donor, taken from the stem cell graft. The receptors derive from a human donor who donated a stem cell graft to a child with SCID.

This clonotype was recorded a few times. The chain carries TRBV19 and TRBJ1-1, with D possibly being TRBD1 (5 bases). V was pared by 4 bases and J by 4 bases, with 22 bases between. Per the germline V gene, CDR1 is LNHDA and CDR2 is SQIVND (reference sequence). The CDR3 has 17 residues. In nucleotides, the CDR3 is TGTGCCAGTAGTACTCCCTCGGTTGAGGGGATGACCACTGAAGCTTTCTTT. Translating gives CASSTPSVEGMTTEAFF.

In its sample, this clonotype was seen a few times. The chain links TRBV3-1 to TRBJ1-5, with 7 bases that match TRBD1. Germline V gives CDR1 LGHDT, CDR2 YNNKEL (reference sequence). The V and J ends lost 6 bases and 1 base, in that order; junction bases with no gene match: 15. CDR3 size: 18 residues. The DNA for the CDR3 is TGTGCCAGCAGTCTACCCCCTGGGGCAGGGGGAAGCAATCAGCCCCAGCATTTT. Residues: CASSLPPGAGGSNQPQHF.

The chain couples TRBV18 to TRBJ2-1, with 7 bases aligning to TRBD1. The CDR3 length is 14 residues. Trimming removed 0 bases from V and 5 bases from J; junction bases left unmatched: 1. Per germline, CDR1 KGHSH and CDR2 LQKENI. The CDR3 coding sequence is TGTGCCAGCTCACCACCTGACAGGGACAATGAGCAGTTCTTC. The encoded protein is CASSPPDRDNEQFF.

This clonotype came up many times. V and J are TRBV5-1 and TRBJ1-1, with 7 bases that match TRBD1. In germline, CDR1 is SGHRS, CDR2 YFSETQ. V lost 8 bases and J lost 1; bases outside the gene matches: 5. The CDR3 loop spans 13 amino acids. The DNA for the CDR3 is TGCGCCAGACAGGGGTCTGGGAACACTGAAGCTTTCTTT. Encoded protein: CARQGSGNTEAFF. Full variable domain (outside the CDR3, taken from reference TRBV5-1 and TRBJ1-1): KAGVTQTPRYLIKTRGQQVTLSCSPISGHRSVSWYQQTPGQGLQFLFEYFSETQRNKGNFPGRFSGRQFSNSRSEMNVSTLELGDSALYLCARQGSGNTEAFFGQGTRLTVV.

This clonotype has ten or more counts. The chain is built from TRBV7-8 and TRBJ1-1, with 8 bases that match TRBD1. The CDR3 runs 16 residues. Per germline, CDR1 SGHVS and CDR2 FQNEAQ. The V segment lost 2 bases and the J segment 4 bases; nucleotides outside the gene matches: 9. This chain's CDR3 is CASSLPLTGEGTEAFF. The CDR3, as DNA: TGTGCCAGCAGCTTACCTCTGACAGGGGAGGGCACTGAAGCTTTCTTT.

This clonotype was detected only a few times. The gene calls are TRBV9 and TRBJ2-2, with TRBD2 matching 10 bases. The CDR3 contains 18 residues. Germline V CDR1 and CDR2: SGDLS, YYNGEE. V trimming: 4 bases; J trimming: 0 bases; junction bases outside the gene matches: 9. The CDR3, as DNA: TGTGCCAGCAGCCACCAGCGGGGGGGCCGTCCGAACACCGGGGAGCTGTTTTTT. Its translation is CASSHQRGGRPNTGELFF.

This clonotype occurred many times. V usage is TRBV5-1 and J usage is TRBJ1-2; possibly TRBD1 for D (6 bases). The germline V and J ends were trimmed by 5 bases and 4 bases, with 15 bases remaining between them. This CDR3 region has 14 residues. Germline CDR1 and CDR2: SGHRS and YFSETQ. Here the CDR3 DNA reads TGCGCCAGCAGGTTCGAACAGGGAATCTATGGCTACACCTTC. Protein product: CASRFEQGIYGYTF.

This clonotype was counted ten times or more. The gene calls are TRBV3-1 and TRBJ2-3, with 13 bases aligning to TRBD2. J lost 3 bases, V lost 3 bases, and 6 bases had no gene match. The germline V gene has CDR1 LGHDT and CDR2 YNNKEL (reference sequence). This CDR3 has 17 amino acids. CDR3 DNA sequence: TGTGCCAGCAGCCACGACCCGACTAGCGGGGGGACAGATACGCAGTATTTT. Protein product: CASSHDPTSGGTDTQYF.

This clonotype came up many times. The V and J genes are TRBV7-2 and TRBJ1-1; no clear D gene. Trimming shortened V by 2 bases and J by 0 bases, and 4 bases separated the two germline ends. CDR3 length: 13 amino acids. Germline CDR1 reads SGHTA; CDR2 reads FQGNSA. The CDR3 reads CASSLLVNTEAFF. CDR3 coding DNA: TGTGCCAGCAGCTTATTGGTGAACACTGAAGCTTTCTTT.

This clonotype was counted at least ten times. V is TRBV24-1 and J is TRBJ2-2; TRBD1 matches 7 bases. V gave up 3 bases and J gave up 5 bases; unmatched junction bases: 5. The CDR3 is 15 amino acids. The germline V gene encodes CDR1 KGHDR and CDR2 SFDVKD. DNA for the CDR3: TGTGCCACCAGTGATCCGGGACAGCTTACCGGGGAGCTGTTTTTT. Its protein product is CATSDPGQLTGELFF.

This clonotype was found many times. This rearrangement joins TRBV28 to TRBJ2-7; 7 nucleotides match TRBD1. Germline assignment: CDR1 MDHEN and CDR2 SYDVKM. There are 15 residues in the CDR3. The V and J ends lost 6 bases and 3 bases, in that order; junction bases with no gene match: 11. The CDR3 DNA reads TGTGCCAGCAGCTGGGGGACAGTTACCTTCTACGAGCAGTACTTC. Its translation is CASSWGTVTFYEQYF. Supplemented by reference TRBV28 and TRBJ2-7, the full variable domain reads DVKVTQSSRYLVKRTGEKVFLECVQDMDHENMFWYRQDPGLGLRLIYFSYDVKMKEKGDIPEGYSVSREKKERFSLILESASTNQTSMYLCASSWGTVTFYEQYFGPGTRLTVT.

The table lists this clonotype with a few counts. The rearrangement joins TRBV7-9 to TRBJ2-3; 9 bases are a match to TRBD1. The CDR3 contains 15 residues. V dropped 5 bases and J dropped 5; count of bases not matched to a gene: 8. In germline, CDR1 is SEHNR, CDR2 FQNEAQ (reference sequence). The CDR3 loop is CASSPGQGSLDTQYF. In DNA, the CDR3 is TGTGCCAGCAGCCCGGGACAGGGCAGTCTAGATACGCAGTATTTT.

This clonotype was counted many times. CDR3 DNA: TGCGCCAGCAGCCCCCTAGGGGATACGCAGTATTTT. This codes for CASSPLGDTQYF. This chain connects TRBV5-1 to TRBJ2-3; D is unclear. The V gene lost 4 bases and the J gene lost 6 bases, with 9 bases spanning the gap. The germline gives CDR1 SGHRS, CDR2 YFSETQ. The CDR3 runs to 12 residues.

This clonotype was detected ten times or more. This chain links TRBV20-1 with TRBJ2-1; TRBD2 agrees at 8 bases. From germline, CDR1 is DFQATT and CDR2 SNEGSKA (reference sequence). With V trimmed by 0 bases and J by 5 bases, 15 bases remained unmatched. The CDR3 has 18 residues. The DNA for the CDR3 is TGCAGTGCTAGAGATCGGATTTTGGGGCGGGGGGCCCACAATGAGCAGTTCTTC. It specifies CSARDRILGRGAHNEQFF.

Ten or more counts support this clonotype. The J gene is TRBJ1-4, the V gene TRBV5-1; TRBD1 is a possible D gene (5 bases). Germline assignment: CDR1 SGHRS and CDR2 YFSETQ. V was shortened by 3 bases and J by 4 bases, with 10 bases between the two germline ends. The CDR3 contains 14 residues. The CDR3 DNA follows: TGCGCCAGCAGCTCGGGGGGGTTTAATGAAAAACTGTTTTTT. It encodes CASSSGGFNEKLFF. The full variable domain, in which reference TRBV5-1 and TRBJ1-4 provide the parts outside the CDR3, is KAGVTQTPRYLIKTRGQQVTLSCSPISGHRSVSWYQQTPGQGLQFLFEYFSETQRNKGNFPGRFSGRQFSNSRSEMNVSTLELGDSALYLCASSSGGFNEKLFFGSGTQLSVL.

CDR3 in DNA: TGTGCCATCAGTGAAATAGCGGGGGGGCTCGCCGAGCAGTACTTC. The encoded protein is CAISEIAGGLAEQYF. This chain connects TRBV10-3 to TRBJ2-7; 11 nucleotides agree with TRBD2. The trim removed 3 bases at V and 6 bases at J, leaving 7 bases unmatched. The CDR3 is 15 residues long. From germline, CDR1 is ENHRY and CDR2 SYGVKD.

This clonotype has ten or more counts. The chain links TRBV3-1 to TRBJ2-4; a possible D gene is TRBD2 (6 bases). V was cut by 2 bases and J by 7 bases, with 21 bases left in between. This CDR3 contains 17 residues. The V gene's germline CDR1 is LGHDT and CDR2 YNNKEL (reference sequence). The CDR3 is CASSQKWLGLARNIQYF. CDR3 DNA sequence: TGTGCCAGCAGCCAAAAATGGCTTGGCCTAGCGAGGAACATTCAGTACTTC. The full variable domain, rest sourced from reference TRBV3-1 and TRBJ2-4, is DTAVSQTPKYLVTQMGNDKSIKCEQNLGHDTMYWYKQDSKKFLKIMFSYNNKELIINETVPNRFSPKSPDKAHLNLHINSLELGDSAVYFCASSQKWLGLARNIQYFGAGTRLSVL.

The rearrangement joins TRBV20-1 to TRBJ2-1; D gene ambiguous. From germline, CDR1 is DFQATT and CDR2 SNEGSKA (reference sequence). V was trimmed by 3 bases and J by 1 base, leaving 4 bases between them. The CDR3 extends over 12 amino acids. The CDR3 reads CSARPSYNEQFF. The CDR3 DNA is TGCAGTGCTAGGCCTTCCTACAATGAGCAGTTCTTC.